This TCR beta chain was identified in a study of shared clonotypes between healthy human individuals (dated by TCRdb to 2020 to 2022). At the level of the whole study: The cohort comprised a couple of women and a few men aged 18 to 49 years. For each donor, CD4 naive and CD4 memory were each given three plates, CD8 naive was given two plates, and CD8 memory was given one plate. Leukapheresis yielded between about 0.94 and 8.9 billion PBMCs per donor. The study deeply sequenced blood TCR repertoires of five healthy adults to estimate repertoire size and the extent of clonotype sharing between individuals. To increase sequencing depth and limit assay-specific biases, different laboratories used diverse techniques to prepare libraries and sequence TCR repertoires. The full study reports these points: When several donors were compared, the shared fraction of clonotypes was about 5% for naive CD4, roughly 3.3% for naive CD8, about 2.4% for memory CD4, and 0.4% for memory CD8. Larger estimated clonotype richness was generally found for naive subsets than for memory subsets. Even with the large sequencing depth, rarefaction of the sorted-subset datasets indicated that sequencing was incomplete. Sampling was restricted to blood, and TCR repertoires in tissues likely differ from the TCR repertoires found in blood. Because the study included only a small number of donors, the genetic and exposure-history diversity represented was limited. Based on pairwise subsampling, the degree of clonotype sharing among donors was expected to be affected by sequencing depth. Compared with non-shared clonotypes, clonotypes shared by all four sorted-subset donors had higher generation probabilities.

Using the deep immunoSEQ assay, TCR CDR3 regions were amplified from genomic DNA by multiplex PCR. Extracted genomic DNA from each cell subset was spread evenly across all wells of several immunoSEQ 96-well plates, with each plate serving as a replicate. For sorted subsets, each replicate PCR was loaded with 200 ng genomic DNA, equivalent to 25,000 to 30,000 T cell genomes. Purified libraries were measured with a Qubit 3.0 fluorometer, size-checked on a Bioanalyzer 2100, and measured again with the KAPA Library Quantification kit. Each immunoSEQ 96-well plate was sequenced on its own single-read 150-cycle Illumina NextSeq 550 flow cell. Turning to the authors' computational methods: Because the immunoSEQ output held only junctional sequences and lacked quality scores, the filtering could not match the filtering applied to full-length reads. Sequences were annotated with PyIR, a Python wrapper for IgBLAST v1.9, using IMGT germline references to assign V/J genes and CDR3. Reads were filtered out if the reads had weak V/J assignments (E-value above 1e-6), no CDR3, stop codons, out-of-frame junctions, or ambiguous translated residues. V3J clonotypes were defined as sequences sharing an identical inferred V gene, J gene, and CDR3 amino acid sequence. Percentage overlap between repertoires was computed as shared unique clonotypes divided by the size of the smaller repertoire. Three approaches were used to assess repertoire richness: RTK rarefaction, the Chao1 estimator, and Recon v2.1 estimates of unobserved clonotypes. Generation probabilities for all TCRbeta clonotypes obtained by the gDNA method from four donors were computed using OLGA. Entries here come from immuneACCESS through TCRdb and include only in-frame sequences with V and J called. Some clones fail to appear in such tables; in the studies checked, an unresolved V gene covers under half of the shortfall, and the cause of the remainder is unknown. V and J calls plus clone size are reproduced from that table; the DNA served to infer D and trimming. This sample comprises 2 million to 2.5 million clones, roughly 94% of them detected only once. Of the sample, roughly 0.13% is held by the ten largest clones.

Note on this clone: What this receptor recognizes is not known. Per-base qualities were not stored, and no clone one base away is much larger.

The germline V gene specifies MDHEN as CDR1 and SYDVKM as CDR2. V gives up 2 bases and J gives up 0 bases, and the segment between their germline ends measures 14 bases. Including cysteine and phenylalanine, the CDR3 has 18 amino acids. Left in the record is the CDR3 DNA by itself, 54 bases read in frame from the first base. Donors were healthy HIV-negative adults with no recently reported acute infections or vaccinations. Every donor was a Caucasian adult living in Nashville, Tennessee, USA. Magnetic negative selection was used to enrich CD4+ T cells, after which naive cells were positively selected on CD45RA and the negative fraction became the memory subset. Blood was obtained by leukapheresis, after which PBMCs were separated by Ficoll-Histopaque density gradient centrifugation and cryopreserved in liquid nitrogen vapor phase. Analytical flow cytometry was used to check the purity and quantity of each magnetically sorted T cell population. Genomic DNA was isolated from each sorted fraction and quantified by UV absorbance on a Nanodrop 2000c.

The material sequenced was naive CD4+ T cells sorted from blood. Sample cell subset or site, as interpreted from the label and publication: CD45RA+ positively selected. The TCR comes from a man aged 18 to 29 in good health. The receptor chain draws on TRBV28 and TRBJ1-6; the D gene lacks a confident call. The CDR3 loop reads CASSLTQRGSSYNSPLHF. The nucleotides are TGTGCCAGCAGTTTAACGCAGCGTGGTAGCTCCTATAATTCACCCCTCCACTTT.